These T cell receptor beta chains were read from a single sample in a study of cytomegalovirus exposure and HLA in healthy donors. Repertoires were generated with immunoSEQ multiplex PCR, while TCRdb's copy carries only in-frame clones and drops some. The sample has around 200,000 clones; over 65% are singletons. The sequencing input was PBMCs. The receptors were sampled from a woman between 55 and 75 years old in good health and CMV-seropositive. Both conserved end residues are part of each CDR3. Each record gives: V gene, D gene, J gene, clone size, CDR3 DNA, CDR3 protein. The D gene is left open where the match is weak. Some rows mark clone size as missing; the rest say once, few, many or name a class of expanded clone.

>TRBV11-3|TRBD1|TRBJ1-1|.
TGTGCCAGCAGCGGACAGGGGACTGAAGCTTTCTTT
CASSGQGTEAFF
>TRBV28|TRBD1|TRBJ1-5|.
TGTGCCAGCAGTTCTGGGACAGTTGATCAGCCCCAGCATTTT
CASSSGTVDQPQHF
>TRBV6-6|TRBD1|TRBJ2-7|few
TGTGCCAGCAGTTACTCGTGGACAGGGGTAGACGAGCAGTACTTC
CASSYSWTGVDEQYF
>TRBV29-1|TRBD2|TRBJ2-1|few
TGCAGCGGTCGACTAGCGGGGGGGCCCTACAATGAGCAGTTCTTC
CSGRLAGGPYNEQFF
>TRBV30|.|TRBJ1-1|.
TGTGCCTCGTGGGGGGGACGCACTGAAGCTTTCTTT
CASWGGRTEAFF
>TRBV27|.|TRBJ2-7|.
TGTGCCAGCAGTTTCGAGTCAAGGGGATACGAGCAGTACTTC
CASSFESRGYEQYF
>TRBV5-4|.|TRBJ2-3|few
TGTGCCAGCAGGCTCACTAGCACAGATACGCAGTATTTT
CASRLTSTDTQYF
>TRBV9|TRBD1|TRBJ1-1|once
TGTGCCAGCAGCGTGGGGACAGGGGGTAGGACTGAAGCTTTCTTT
CASSVGTGGRTEAFF
>TRBV27|.|TRBJ2-7|.
TGTGCCAGCAGTCGCCAGGCCACCTACGAGCAGTACTTC
CASSRQATYEQYF
>TRBV2|TRBD2|TRBJ2-3|once
TGTGCCAGCAGGGGGCGGAGCGGGGGGAGCGCAGATACGCAGTATTTT
CASRGRSGGSADTQYF
>TRBV4-1|TRBD2|TRBJ2-1|.
TGCGCCAGCAGCCCTACTAGCGGGTCCTACAATGAGCAGTTCTTC
CASSPTSGSYNEQFF
>TRBV5-1|.|TRBJ2-3|.
TGCGCCAGCAGCTTGATCAGATCTAGCACAGATACGCAGTATTTT
CASSLIRSSTDTQYF
>TRBV6-6|.|TRBJ1-2|.
TGTGCCAGCAGTTACGGTTCCGGGAGGGGGAACTATGGCTACACCTTC
CASSYGSGRGNYGYTF
>TRBV19|TRBD2|TRBJ2-1|.
TGTGCCAGTAGTCCTCACCCGACTAGCGGGAGAGGGGGTGACGGTGAGCAGTTCTTC
CASSPHPTSGRGGDGEQFF
>TRBV30|.|TRBJ1-1|.
TGTGCCTGGAGTCCATCGGGGGCTGAAGCTTTCTTT
CAWSPSGAEAFF
>TRBV5-6|.|TRBJ1-6|few
TGTGCCAGCAGCTTGAAAAGAGACGGAGACTATAATTCACCCCTCCACTTT
CASSLKRDGDYNSPLHF
>TRBV27|.|TRBJ1-4|.
TGTGCCAGCAGCACCATACCCACAGAAAAACTGTTTTTT
CASSTIPTEKLFF
>TRBV25-1|.|TRBJ2-7|.
TGTGCCAGCAGTGACCGAACAGGGACCGGTTACGAGCAGTACTTC
CASSDRTGTGYEQYF
>TRBV7-2|TRBD2|TRBJ2-1|.
TGTGCCAGCAGCTTAGCGAGCGGGAGGGCCGGGAATGAGCAGTTCTTC
CASSLASGRAGNEQFF
>TRBV29-1|.|TRBJ2-5|.
TGCAGTGCTTCCGGGGTGCTGGAGACCCAGTACTTC
CSASGVLETQYF
>TRBV5-6|TRBD2|TRBJ2-7|.
TGTGCCAGCAGCCCCCCCGGGCCCCTCGGGAGGGACGAGCAGTACTTC
CASSPPGPLGRDEQYF
>TRBV6-1|TRBD1|TRBJ2-7|few
TGTGCCAGCATCTACTACGGGACAGGTCTAGGCGAGCAGTACTTC
CASIYYGTGLGEQYF
>TRBV25-1|TRBD2|TRBJ2-1|.
TGTGCCAGCAGTGAGATAGGCGGGAGGGCCCTCTACAATGAGCAGTTCTTC
CASSEIGGRALYNEQFF
>TRBV18|.|TRBJ1-1|once
TGTGCCAGCTCACCAACAGGGATGGGGAAGAACACTGAAGCTTTCTTT
CASSPTGMGKNTEAFF
>TRBV7-9|TRBD2|TRBJ2-3|few
TGTGCCAGCAGCCTCGGTACTAGCGGGAGTTCGGATACGCAGTATTTT
CASSLGTSGSSDTQYF
>TRBV5-1|TRBD2|TRBJ2-1|.
TGCGCCAGCAGCTTGGCGGCTAGCGGGAGGGGTGAGCAGTTCTTC
CASSLAASGRGEQFF
>TRBV7-2|.|TRBJ2-5|few
TGTGCCAGCAGCACGGGACAGTGGAGGGACCAGTACTTC
CASSTGQWRDQYF
>TRBV28|.|TRBJ2-1|.
TGTGCCAGCAGCCTACCCCTCGGGCTAGCCCACAATGAGCAGTTCTTC
CASSLPLGLAHNEQFF
>TRBV10-1|TRBD2|TRBJ2-7|.
TGCGCCAGCAGTGAGTCGCAAGCGGGAGGAACAGTACAGGCCGCCTACGAGCAGTACTTC
CASSESQAGGTVQAAYEQYF
>TRBV15|.|TRBJ1-5|.
TGTGCCACCAGCAGAGATAACGGGGATCAGCCCCAGCATTTT
CATSRDNGDQPQHF
>TRBV4-1|.|TRBJ2-7|.
TGCGCCAGCAGGGGCGCTGGGCCCTACGAGCAGTACTTC
CASRGAGPYEQYF
>TRBV5-4|.|TRBJ2-1|few
TGTGCCAGCAGCTTTTCGGGTAGTTACAATGAGCAGTTCTTC
CASSFSGSYNEQFF
>TRBV5-6|TRBD2|TRBJ2-1|.
TGTGCCAGCAGCTCCCTAGCGGGGGGGAGCTCCTACAATGAGCAGTTCTTC
CASSSLAGGSSYNEQFF
>TRBV5-1|TRBD1|TRBJ1-2|few
TGCGCCAGCAGCTTTGACAGGGGCAATGGCTACACCTTC
CASSFDRGNGYTF
>TRBV2|.|TRBJ2-7|few
TGTGCCAGCAGTGCAAAAGACCGAGGCTACGAGCAGTACTTC
CASSAKDRGYEQYF
>TRBV18|.|TRBJ2-4|.
TGTGCCAGCTCATCCACGGGCCACAGGGACAACATTCAGTACTTC
CASSSTGHRDNIQYF
>TRBV27|.|TRBJ1-5|.
TGTGCCAGCAGTTTATTTTGGGCCAGTGCGAACACTAGAGGAAATCAGCCCCAGCATTTT
CASSLFWASANTRGNQPQHF
>TRBV11-3|.|TRBJ2-2|.
TGTGCCAGCAGCTCCACCAGAACCGGGGAGCTGTTTTTT
CASSSTRTGELFF
>TRBV29-1|.|TRBJ1-1|.
TGCAGCAGTAGAGAAACAGCGAACACTGAAGCTTTCTTT
CSSRETANTEAFF
>TRBV18|TRBD1|TRBJ2-7|.
TGTGCCAGCTCACCTAGACCCCGTGGACAGGGGGTAAACTCCTACGAGCAGTACTTC
CASSPRPRGQGVNSYEQYF
>TRBV7-2|TRBD1|TRBJ2-7|once
TGTGCCAGCATGACCCGGACAGGGCTCTCCTACGAGCAGTACTTC
CASMTRTGLSYEQYF
>TRBV14|.|TRBJ1-2|.
TGTGCCAGCAGCCAAACCGGCTATGGCTACACCTTC
CASSQTGYGYTF
>TRBV4-3|.|TRBJ1-5|.
TGCGCCAGCAGCCAAGATAGAGACAGTCCCCAGCATTTT
CASSQDRDSPQHF
>TRBV6-5|.|TRBJ2-3|.
TGTGCCAGCAGTTCGCAGACAATTCTGAGCACAGATACGCAGTATTTT
CASSSQTILSTDTQYF
>TRBV5-4|.|TRBJ1-1|.
TGTGCCAGCAGCCCGGGACAGAACACTGAAGCTTTCTTT
CASSPGQNTEAFF
>TRBV15|TRBD1|TRBJ1-3|.
TGTGCCACCAGCAGAAGTACGGCTGGGGACAGGGGCTCTGGAAACACCATATATTTT
CATSRSTAGDRGSGNTIYF
>TRBV30|.|TRBJ2-5|.
TGTGCCTGGAGTATCCGCGGCCAAGAGACCCAGTACTTC
CAWSIRGQETQYF
>TRBV9|.|TRBJ1-3|.
TGTGCCAGCAGCGCGCTCCCGCAGGGCTCTGGAAACACCATATATTTT
CASSALPQGSGNTIYF
>TRBV5-7|.|TRBJ1-1|.
TGTGCCACCGCGTCGGGGTTAAACACTGAAGCTTTCTTT
CATASGLNTEAFF
>TRBV7-9|TRBD2|TRBJ2-3|.
TGTGCCAGCAGCCCAAAGCCGGCGGGAGTCCCAGATACGCAGTATTTT
CASSPKPAGVPDTQYF
>TRBV11-2|.|TRBJ1-3|.
TGTGCCAGCAGCCGGGTAGGGGTTTCTGGAAACACCATATATTTT
CASSRVGVSGNTIYF
>TRBV19|TRBD2|TRBJ2-7|.
TGTGCCAGTAGTACCCAGACTAGCGGGAGGGAAGAGCAGTACTTC
CASSTQTSGREEQYF
>TRBV5-1|.|TRBJ2-4|.
TGCGCCAGCAGCTTGGAGTCGGGAGACATTCAGTACTTC
CASSLESGDIQYF
>TRBV5-1|.|TRBJ1-1|.
TGCGCCAGCAGCTTCACGTCCCGCCGGGACACTGAAGCTTTCTTT
CASSFTSRRDTEAFF
>TRBV5-6|.|TRBJ2-7|.
TGTGCCAGCAGCTTGAGTTATCGGAGCTCCTACGAGCAGTACTTC
CASSLSYRSSYEQYF